This TCR beta chain was sequenced for a study of shared clonotypes between healthy human individuals. Study results and caveats: Genetic and exposure-history diversity was limited by the small donor number.

In the sorted-subset replicate PCRs, around 220 ng DNA, roughly 29,000 T cell genomes, was used. Using immunoSEQ multiplex PCR, the repertoire was profiled, and TCRdb retains in-frame clones only, with some absent. The sample yields some 2,400,000 clones, 90% to 97% seen once. This CDR3 has 14 amino acids. V was shortened by 5 bases and J by 8 bases, with 18 bases between the two germline ends. Germline V gene sequence: CDR1 SGHTA, CDR2 FQGNSA. Points on this clone: The antigen remains undetermined.

This chain links TRBV7-2 with TRBJ1-2; perhaps TRBD1 as D (6 bases). The source material was naive CD4+ T cells sorted from blood. The subset was: CD45RA+ positively selected. This sequence was found in a man aged 18 to 29 in good health. DNA for the CDR3: TGTGCCAGCAGCGTGGGGGGCGCGGGGGACGGCTACACCTTC. Translating gives CASSVGGAGDGYTF.